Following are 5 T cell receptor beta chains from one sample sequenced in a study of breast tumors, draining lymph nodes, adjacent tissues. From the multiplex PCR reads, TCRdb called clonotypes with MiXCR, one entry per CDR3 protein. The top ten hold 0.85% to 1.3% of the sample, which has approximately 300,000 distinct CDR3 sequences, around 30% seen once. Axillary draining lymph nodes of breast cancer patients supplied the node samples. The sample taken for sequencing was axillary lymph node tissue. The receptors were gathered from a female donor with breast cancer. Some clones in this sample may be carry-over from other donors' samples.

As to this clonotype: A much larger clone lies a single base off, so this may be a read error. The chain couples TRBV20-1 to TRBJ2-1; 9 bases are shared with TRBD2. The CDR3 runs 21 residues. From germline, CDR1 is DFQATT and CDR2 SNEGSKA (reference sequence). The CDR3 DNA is TGCAGTGCTAGAGCCCTAACGTCCAGGACTAGCGATTTATACCCCTACGATGAGCAGTTCTTC. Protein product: CSARALTSRTSDLYPYDEQFF.

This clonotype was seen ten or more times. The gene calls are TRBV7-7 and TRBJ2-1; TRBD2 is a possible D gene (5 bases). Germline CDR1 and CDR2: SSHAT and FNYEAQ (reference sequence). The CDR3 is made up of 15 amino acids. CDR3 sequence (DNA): TGTGCTAGCTCATCCGTTTTAGCTAGCAGGAATGAGCAGTTCTTC. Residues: CASSSVLASRNEQFF.

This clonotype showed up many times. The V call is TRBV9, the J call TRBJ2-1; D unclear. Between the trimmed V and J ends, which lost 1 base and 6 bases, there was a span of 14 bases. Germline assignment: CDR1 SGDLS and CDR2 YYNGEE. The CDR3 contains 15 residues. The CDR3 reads CASSVIGGASNEQFF. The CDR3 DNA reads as TGTGCCAGCAGCGTAATAGGCGGAGCGAGCAATGAGCAGTTCTTC.

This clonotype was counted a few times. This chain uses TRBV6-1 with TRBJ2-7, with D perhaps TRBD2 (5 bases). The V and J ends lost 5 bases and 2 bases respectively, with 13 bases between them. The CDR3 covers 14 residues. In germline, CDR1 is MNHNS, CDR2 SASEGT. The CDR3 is CASSQRSTTYEQYF. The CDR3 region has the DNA TGTGCCAGCAGTCAACGATCGACTACCTACGAGCAGTACTTC.

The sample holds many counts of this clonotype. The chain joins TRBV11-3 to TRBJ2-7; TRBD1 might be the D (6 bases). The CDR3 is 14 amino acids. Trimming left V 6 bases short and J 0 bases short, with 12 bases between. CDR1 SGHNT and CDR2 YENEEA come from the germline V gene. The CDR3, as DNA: TGTGCCAGCAGGACTACGGACAGCTCCTACGAGCAGTACTTC. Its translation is CASRTTDSSYEQYF.